Shown below are 22 T cell receptor beta chains from a single sample sequenced in a study of T cells after yellow fever vaccination. TCRdb analysed the 5' RACE reads with MiXCR anew, one entry per CDR3 protein. The sample contains some 550,000 distinct CDR3 sequences, roughly 21% of which appear only once. The specimen was PBMCs, collected 15 days after the yellow fever booster vaccination. These receptors all come from a young man who received the YFV17D yellow fever vaccine.

The chain recombines TRBV7-6 with TRBJ2-1; TRBD1 matches 8 bases. CDR3 length: 17 amino acids. Trimming at V came to 3 bases and at J to 4 bases, leaving 11 bases not matched to a gene. The V gene's germline CDR1 is SGHVS and CDR2 FNYEAQ. The CDR3 loop is CASSFLSGTGLYNEQFF. The CDR3 nucleotides read TGTGCCAGCAGCTTTCTCTCCGGGACAGGCCTTTACAATGAGCAGTTCTTC.

This rearrangement joins TRBV15 to TRBJ2-5; D assignment may be TRBD1 or TRBD2 (5 bases each). The V gene's germline CDR1 is LNHNV and CDR2 YYDKDF (reference sequence). Between the trimmed V and J ends, which lost 0 bases and 5 bases, there was a span of 13 bases. This CDR3 is 15 amino acids long. CDR3 residues: CATSREKRGVETQYF. In DNA, the CDR3 is TGTGCCACCAGCAGAGAAAAGAGGGGAGTGGAGACCCAGTACTTC.

For the CDR3, the DNA is TGCGCCAGCAGGGGAACGGGGGACTACGAGCAGTACTTC. This translates into CASRGTGDYEQYF. V and J are TRBV5-1 and TRBJ2-7, with a tentative D call TRBD2 (6 bases). V lost 5 bases to trimming and J lost 3 bases, with 12 bases between them. Germline CDR1 and CDR2: SGHRS and YFSETQ. The CDR3 runs to 13 residues.

The chain is built from TRBV28 and TRBJ2-5; possible D gene TRBD1, 5 bases. Trimming left V 9 bases short and J 7 bases short, with 12 bases between. CDR1 is MDHEN and CDR2 is SYDVKM in the germline V gene. The length of the CDR3 is 11 residues. The CDR3 spells CASRTKGTQYF. In DNA, the CDR3 is TGTGCCAGTCGGACAAAAGGGACCCAGTACTTC.

This rearrangement joins TRBV12-3 or TRBV12-4 to TRBJ2-7; 10 positions agree with TRBD2. J gave up 6 bases and V 7 bases, and 9 bases lay outside the gene matches. CDR3 length: 14 amino acids. CDR3 nucleotides: TGTGCCAGCAAAAATCTAGCGGGAGCTCCCGAGCAGTACTTC. Protein product: CASKNLAGAPEQYF.

The rearrangement uses TRBV5-4 and TRBJ2-3, with 8 bases aligning to TRBD2. Germline V gene data show CDR1 as SGHNT and CDR2 as YYREEE (reference sequence). This CDR3 is built from 17 residues. J gave up 2 bases and V 4 bases, and 12 bases lay outside the gene matches. CDR3 DNA sequence: TGTGCCAGCAGCCTCCGTACTAGCGGAGAACTCACAGATACGCAGTATTTT. Translation: CASSLRTSGELTDTQYF.

The rearrangement uses TRBV20-1 and TRBJ2-1; no definite D call. CDR3 length: 15 amino acids. The germline V gene has CDR1 DFQATT and CDR2 SNEGSKA (reference sequence). Trimming removed 3 bases at V and 7 bases at J, with 19 bases between. CDR3 nucleotides: TGCAGTGCTAGTTTGGCTCTCTCCCCCGTAAATGAGCAGTTCTTC. Residues: CSASLALSPVNEQFF.

This clonotype has more than one count but fewer than ten. The genes are TRBV4-3 and TRBJ2-7; D gene ambiguous. Germline V lookup: CDR1 LGHNA, CDR2 YSLEER. The CDR3 length is 15 residues. The germline V and J ends were trimmed by 0 bases and 0 bases, with 9 bases remaining between them. The CDR3 DNA sequence: TGCGCCAGCAGCCAAGACCGACTCATCTCCTACGAGCAGTACTTC. This sequence encodes CASSQDRLISYEQYF.

The gene calls are TRBV3-1 and TRBJ2-3; no clear D. This CDR3 comprises 12 residues. Per the germline V gene, CDR1 is LGHDT and CDR2 is YNNKEL (reference sequence). V lost 4 bases, J lost 7 bases, and 9 bases lay in between. CDR3 in amino acids: CASSLSRNTQYF. The DNA for the CDR3 is TGTGCCAGCAGCCTCTCCCGAAATACGCAGTATTTT.

The rearrangement joins TRBV19 to TRBJ1-3, with D maybe TRBD1 (5 bases). This CDR3 region has 16 residues. Germline V gene lookup returns CDR1 LNHDA and CDR2 SQIVND (reference sequence). Trimming left V 10 bases short and J 0 bases short, with 19 bases between. The chain's CDR3 is CATVRSGATSGNTIYF. CDR3 nucleotides: TGTGCCACAGTCCGCAGCGGGGCCACCTCTGGAAACACCATATATTTT. The full variable domain, rest sourced from reference TRBV19 and TRBJ1-3, is DGGITQSPKYLFRKEGQNVTLSCEQNLNHDAMYWYRQDPGQGLRLIYYSQIVNDFQKGDIAEGYSVSREKKESFPLTVTSAQKNPTAFYLCATVRSGATSGNTIYFGEGSWLTVV.

This chain uses TRBV10-3 with TRBJ1-5; 7 positions agree with TRBD1. V was pared by 6 bases and J by 0 bases, with 11 bases of the junction left unmatched. CDR1 is ENHRY, CDR2 SYGVKD, per germline. The CDR3 consists of 17 residues. The CDR3 loop reads CAISRGQPGNSNQPQHF. CDR3 DNA: TGTGCCATCAGCCGGGGACAGCCTGGGAATAGCAATCAGCCCCAGCATTTT.

This clonotype was counted between two and nine times. The V and J genes are TRBV6-5 and TRBJ2-3; no clear D gene. Germline V gives CDR1 MNHEY, CDR2 SVGAGI. The CDR3 totals 13 residues. V was shortened by 0 bases and J by 4 bases, with 5 bases between the two germline ends. The CDR3 spells CASSYSESDTQYF. The CDR3 coding sequence is TGTGCCAGCAGTTACTCGGAATCAGATACGCAGTATTTT.

V and J are TRBV11-2 and TRBJ2-1, with 11 bases matching TRBD2. V lost 4 bases and J lost 5; bases outside the gene matches: 7. CDR3 size: 16 residues. Germline-derived CDR1 and CDR2 are SGHAT and FQNNGV. CDR3 coding DNA: TGTGCCAGCAGCTCGGTAGCGGGAGGGCTGGACAATGAGCAGTTCTTC. It codes for CASSSVAGGLDNEQFF.

This clonotype turned up a few times. The chain is built from TRBV7-9 and TRBJ2-1; 11 bases are shared with TRBD2. The V segment lost 1 base and the J segment 5 bases; nucleotides outside the gene matches: 7. The CDR3 has 17 amino acids. The germline V gene has CDR1 SEHNR and CDR2 FQNEAQ (reference sequence). The CDR3 region is CASSLVASGRPDNEQFF. Written as DNA, the CDR3 is TGTGCCAGCAGCTTAGTGGCTAGCGGGAGGCCAGACAATGAGCAGTTCTTC.

V usage is TRBV27 and J usage is TRBJ1-3; D gene uncertain. The CDR3 spans 14 residues. Germline CDR1 is MNHEY and CDR2 is SMNVEV (reference sequence). V was clipped by 6 bases and J by 4 bases, with 13 bases between them. CDR3 nucleotide sequence: TGTGCCAGCAGCGCGAAACCGCGGGGAAACACCATATATTTT. This gives the protein CASSAKPRGNTIYF.

This chain joins TRBV10-3 and TRBJ2-5; TRBD2 matches at 9 bases. CDR3 length: 15 residues. Germline V gives CDR1 ENHRY, CDR2 SYGVKD. With 5 bases clipped from V and 2 bases from J, the junction kept 6 bases outside the gene matches. This chain's CDR3 is CAISQTSGVQETQYF. The DNA of the CDR3 is TGTGCCATCAGTCAGACTAGCGGAGTACAAGAGACCCAGTACTTC.

This chain joins TRBV27 and TRBJ2-3; D remains ambiguous. This CDR3 spans 11 amino acids. V shed 7 bases and J shed 6 bases, with 8 bases lying between them. Germline CDR1 is MNHEY and CDR2 is SMNVEV (reference sequence). DNA for the CDR3: TGTGCCAGCACCCAGCACGATACGCAGTATTTT. Encoded protein: CASTQHDTQYF.

The chain couples TRBV20-1 to TRBJ2-5; tentative D call: TRBD2 (6 bases). With 5 bases removed from V and 1 base from J, the gap between germline ends came to 17 bases. The germline gives CDR1 DFQATT, CDR2 SNEGSKA (reference sequence). The CDR3 consists of 15 residues. In DNA, the CDR3 is TGCAGTGCTGGGAGAGCCGCGGGGTCCCAAGAGACCCAGTACTTC. This encodes CSAGRAAGSQETQYF.

The chain combines TRBV12-3 or TRBV12-4 with TRBJ2-3; 8 bases are shared with TRBD1. This CDR3 is built from 15 residues. V was pared by 3 bases and J by 3 bases, with 5 bases of the junction left unmatched. In nucleotides, the CDR3 is TGTGCCAGCAGTTTGCAGGGGGCAAAGACAGATACGCAGTATTTT. This sequence encodes CASSLQGAKTDTQYF.

This chain connects TRBV9 to TRBJ2-1; 7 bases are shared with TRBD1. Germline V lookup: CDR1 SGDLS, CDR2 YYNGEE. The CDR3 covers 13 residues. V dropped 4 bases and J dropped 7; count of bases not matched to a gene: 5. The CDR3 loop is CASSPPDRNEQFF. The CDR3 region has the DNA TGTGCCAGCAGCCCACCGGACAGGAATGAGCAGTTCTTC.

The CDR3 region is CASSQDSDYGYTF. The CDR3 bases are TGTGCCAGCAGCCAAGACAGTGACTATGGCTACACCTTC. The chain links TRBV3-1 to TRBJ1-2; D remains ambiguous. The CDR3 sequence is 13 residues long. Germline loops: CDR1 LGHDT, CDR2 YNNKEL (reference sequence). V dropped 0 bases and J dropped 3 bases, with 5 bases sitting between them.

This rearrangement joins TRBV24-1 to TRBJ2-1; the match to TRBD2 covers 8 bases. Germline-derived CDR1 and CDR2 are KGHDR and SFDVKD. After removal of 4 bases from V and 3 bases from J, the junction contained 7 bases not matched to a gene. This CDR3 has 16 residues. Written as DNA, the CDR3 is TGTGCCACCAGTGACGCCGGGACTAGAAGCTACAATGAGCAGTTCTTC. The encoded protein is CATSDAGTRSYNEQFF.